These T cell receptor beta chains were read from a single sample in a study of regulatory T cells in long-lasting Graves disease. TCRdb processed the multiplex PCR reads anew with MiXCR; each CDR3 protein has one entry. This repertoire shows approximately 400,000 distinct CDR3 sequences, less than 25% found once; its top ten account for about 26%. The input for sequencing was peripheral blood mononuclear cells (PBMCs), taken when the disease was refractory, from a patient treated with antithyroid drugs. The receptors were sampled from a female donor with Graves disease. CDR3s include the opening cysteine and the closing phenylalanine or tryptophan. The D gene is left open where the match is weak. The size of a clone is reported for some rows only, either as once, few or many, or as a class for expanded clones.

v_call	clone_size	d_call	j_call	cdr3_aa	cdr3_nt
TRBV19	.	.	TRBJ2-7	CASSDTADGEQYF	TGTGCCAGTTCGGACACCGCCGACGGCGAGCAGTACTTC
TRBV28	.	TRBD1	TRBJ2-7	CASSLRLRQGSSYEQYF	TGTGCCAGCAGTTTACGCCTCCGACAGGGATCCTCCTACGAGCAGTACTTC
TRBV5-5	.	.	TRBJ1-5	CASSLDSRPEWPQHF	TGTGCCAGCAGCTTAGATTCGCGGCCCGAATGGCCCCAGCATTTT
TRBV7-2	many	.	TRBJ1-1	CASSLAGGGHTEAFF	TGTGCCAGCAGCTTAGCTGGGGGGGGGCACACTGAAGCTTTCTTT
TRBV27	.	TRBD2	TRBJ2-3	CASSFWTSGETDTQYF	TGTGCCAGCAGTTTTTGGACTAGCGGGGAGACAGATACGCAGTATTTT
TRBV6-1	many	.	TRBJ1-2	CATQAPGANYGYTF	TGTGCCACTCAAGCACCAGGCGCAAACTATGGCTACACCTTC
TRBV5-1	many	.	TRBJ1-5	CASRDPGQSSNQPQHF	TGCGCCAGCCGTGACCCAGGGCAATCTAGCAATCAGCCCCAGCATTTT
TRBV28	many	.	TRBJ1-5	CASSFGGLTGPSNQPQHF	TGTGCCAGCAGTTTTGGGGGGTTGACGGGACCCAGCAATCAGCCCCAGCATTTT
TRBV15	few	.	TRBJ2-1	CATSRDKIASTEQFF	TGTGCCACCAGCAGAGATAAGATCGCCTCAACTGAGCAGTTCTTC
TRBV7-9	few	.	TRBJ1-1	CASSRIGSTEAFF	TGTGCCAGCAGCCGCATAGGGAGCACTGAAGCTTTCTTT
TRBV20-1	few	TRBD2	TRBJ2-7	CSATDSGSLNEQYF	TGCAGTGCTACCGATAGCGGGAGTCTCAACGAGCAGTACTTC
TRBV4-2	once	.	TRBJ2-7	CASSQARYPYEQYF	TGTGCCAGCAGCCAAGCACGTTACCCCTACGAGCAGTACTTC
TRBV2	many	.	TRBJ1-1	CASRPAGVLNTEAFF	TGTGCCAGCAGGCCAGCGGGGGTCCTGAACACTGAAGCTTTCTTT
TRBV6-2/TRBV6-3	many	.	TRBJ2-5	CASSYSTGTQYF	TGTGCCAGCAGTTACTCAACTGGGACCCAGTACTTC
TRBV5-1	.	.	TRBJ1-2	CASSPRTDLGGYTF	TGCGCCAGCAGCCCGAGGACCGACTTGGGGGGCTACACCTTC
TRBV6-2/TRBV6-3	once	TRBD1	TRBJ1-2	CASSYGGQNYGYTF	TGTGCCAGCAGTTACGGGGGACAGAACTATGGCTACACCTTC
TRBV15	few	.	TRBJ2-2	CATRMGRGEGELFF	TGTGCCACCAGGATGGGCCGGGGAGAAGGGGAGCTGTTTTTT
TRBV7-9	.	.	TRBJ1-5	CASSLMGADQPQHF	TGTGCCAGCAGCTTAATGGGGGCGGATCAGCCCCAGCATTTT
TRBV15	.	.	TRBJ2-1	CATSRDGRNNNEQFF	TGTGCCACCAGCAGAGATGGACGCAATAACAATGAGCAGTTCTTC
TRBV27	.	.	TRBJ1-1	CASSFGTPGTEAFF	TGTGCCAGCAGTTTTGGGACTCCGGGGACTGAAGCTTTCTTT
TRBV18	few	.	TRBJ2-2	CASSPKANTGELFF	TGTGCCAGCTCACCGAAGGCGAACACCGGGGAGCTGTTTTTT
TRBV28	.	TRBD1	TRBJ1-1	CASRLKGQGRTNTEAFF	TGTGCCAGCAGACTGAAGGGACAGGGGAGGACGAACACTGAAGCTTTCTTT
TRBV5-1	many	TRBD2	TRBJ2-5	CASSLGLAGAETQYF	TGTGCCAGCAGCCTCGGGCTAGCGGGAGCGGAGACCCAGTACTTC
TRBV2	many	TRBD1	TRBJ2-1	CASSTGQVNYNEQFF	TGTGCCAGCAGCACGGGACAGGTAAACTACAATGAGCAGTTCTTC
TRBV6-5	.	.	TRBJ1-2	CASSYSRGTNYGYTF	TGTGCCAGCAGTTACTCCCGGGGGACGAACTATGGCTACACCTTC
TRBV25-1	few	.	TRBJ1-2	CASRGTPYGYTF	TGTGCCAGCAGGGGCACACCCTATGGCTACACCTTC
TRBV5-5	.	.	TRBJ1-5	CASSSRSGRGQPQHF	TGTGCCAGCAGCTCGCGGTCGGGTAGGGGTCAGCCCCAGCATTTT
TRBV7-2	many	.	TRBJ2-7	CASSESNRAYEQYF	TGTGCCAGCAGTGAATCGAACAGGGCCTACGAGCAGTACTTC
TRBV5-1	.	TRBD1	TRBJ1-1	CASSSRTGTGNTEAFF	TGCGCCAGCAGCTCCAGAACCGGGACAGGGAACACTGAAGCTTTCTTT
TRBV20-1	few	TRBD2	TRBJ2-1	CSARPARTSIYNEQFF	TGCAGTGCTAGACCCGCACGGACTAGCATATACAATGAGCAGTTCTTC
TRBV28	many	TRBD1	TRBJ1-5	CASSLGQRREPQHF	TGTGCCAGCAGTTTGGGACAGCGAAGGGAGCCCCAGCATTTT
TRBV27	.	.	TRBJ2-7	CASSFTTGLHEQYF	TGTGCCAGCAGTTTCACGACAGGTCTGCACGAGCAGTACTTC
TRBV5-1	.	.	TRBJ2-3	CASSLEPGSTDTQYF	TGCGCCAGCAGCTTGGAACCGGGATCCACAGATACGCAGTATTTT